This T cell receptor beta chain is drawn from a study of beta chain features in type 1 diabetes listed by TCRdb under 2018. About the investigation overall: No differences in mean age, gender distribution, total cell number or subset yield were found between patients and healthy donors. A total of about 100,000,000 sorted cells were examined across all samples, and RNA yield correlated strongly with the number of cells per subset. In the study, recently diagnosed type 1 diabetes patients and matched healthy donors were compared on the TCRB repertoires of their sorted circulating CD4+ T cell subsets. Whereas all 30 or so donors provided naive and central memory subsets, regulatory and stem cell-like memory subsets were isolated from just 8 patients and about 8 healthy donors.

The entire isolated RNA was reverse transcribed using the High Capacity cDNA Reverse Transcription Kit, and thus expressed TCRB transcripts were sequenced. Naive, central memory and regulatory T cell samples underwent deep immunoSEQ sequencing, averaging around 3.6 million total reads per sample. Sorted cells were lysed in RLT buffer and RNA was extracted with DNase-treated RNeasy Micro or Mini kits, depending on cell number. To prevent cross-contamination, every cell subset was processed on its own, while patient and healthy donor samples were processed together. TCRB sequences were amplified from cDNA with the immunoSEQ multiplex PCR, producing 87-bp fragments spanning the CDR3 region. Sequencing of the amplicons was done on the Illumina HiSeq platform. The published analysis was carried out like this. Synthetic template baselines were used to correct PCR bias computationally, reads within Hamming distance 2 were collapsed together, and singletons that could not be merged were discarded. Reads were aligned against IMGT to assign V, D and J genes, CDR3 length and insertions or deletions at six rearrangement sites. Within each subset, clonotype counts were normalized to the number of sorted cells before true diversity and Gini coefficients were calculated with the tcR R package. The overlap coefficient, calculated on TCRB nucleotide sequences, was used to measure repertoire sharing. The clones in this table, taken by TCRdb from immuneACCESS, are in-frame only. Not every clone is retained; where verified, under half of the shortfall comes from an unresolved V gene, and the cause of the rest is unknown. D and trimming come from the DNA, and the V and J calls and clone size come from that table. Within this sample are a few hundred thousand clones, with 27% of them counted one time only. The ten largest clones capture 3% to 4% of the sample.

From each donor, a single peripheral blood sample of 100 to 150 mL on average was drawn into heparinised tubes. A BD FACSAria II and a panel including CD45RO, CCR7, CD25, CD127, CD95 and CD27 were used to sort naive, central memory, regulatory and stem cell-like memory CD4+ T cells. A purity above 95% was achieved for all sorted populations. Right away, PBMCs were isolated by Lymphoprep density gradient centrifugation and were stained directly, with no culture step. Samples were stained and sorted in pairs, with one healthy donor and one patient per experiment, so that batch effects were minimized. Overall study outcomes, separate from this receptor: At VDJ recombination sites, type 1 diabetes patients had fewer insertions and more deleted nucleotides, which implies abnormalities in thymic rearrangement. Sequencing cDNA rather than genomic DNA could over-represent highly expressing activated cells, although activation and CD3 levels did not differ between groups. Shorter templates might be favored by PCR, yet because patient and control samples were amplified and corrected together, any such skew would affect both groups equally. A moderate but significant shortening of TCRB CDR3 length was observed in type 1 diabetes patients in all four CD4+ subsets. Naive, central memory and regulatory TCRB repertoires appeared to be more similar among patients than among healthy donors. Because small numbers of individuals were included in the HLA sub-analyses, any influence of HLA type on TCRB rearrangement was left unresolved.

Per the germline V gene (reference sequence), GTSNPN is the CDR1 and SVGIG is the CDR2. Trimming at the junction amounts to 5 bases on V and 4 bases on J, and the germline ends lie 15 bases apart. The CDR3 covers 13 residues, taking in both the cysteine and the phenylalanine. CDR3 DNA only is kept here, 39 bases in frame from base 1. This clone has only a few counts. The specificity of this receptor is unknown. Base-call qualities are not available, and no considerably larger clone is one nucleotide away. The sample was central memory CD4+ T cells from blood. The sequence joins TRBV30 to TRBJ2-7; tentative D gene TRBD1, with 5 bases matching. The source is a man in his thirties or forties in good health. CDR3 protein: CAWDSKRGYEQYF. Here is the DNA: TGTGCCTGGGACTCTAAAAGGGGATACGAGCAGTACTTC.